The 24 T cell receptor beta chains below come from one sample, sequenced in a study of blood T cell repertoires in COVID-19. Profiling relied on immunoSEQ multiplex PCR, and the TCRdb table lists in-frame clones only, not all of them. This table has more than 250,000 clones, roughly 85% appearing once. Material for sequencing was PBMCs or T cells enriched from blood (not recorded which). The receptors here all came from a woman aged 25 to 39 who had recovered from COVID-19.

The chain recombines TRBV9 with TRBJ2-1, with TRBD2 matching over 11 bases. V was clipped by 4 bases and J by 9 bases; unmatched bases: 9. Germline values: CDR1 SGDLS, CDR2 YYNGEE. The CDR3 runs 15 residues. CDR3 in DNA: TGTGCCAGCAGCTATACTAGCGGGGGAGGGGGTGAGCAGTTCTTC. It codes for CASSYTSGGGGEQFF.

V gene TRBV18 combines with J gene TRBJ1-4, with 7 nucleotides matching TRBD1. The CDR3 covers 14 residues. V gave up 8 bases and J gave up 3 bases; unmatched junction bases: 6. CDR1 is KGHSH and CDR2 is LQKENI in the germline V gene. The CDR3 sequence: CASTGTDPNEKLFF. The CDR3 region has the DNA TGTGCCAGCACCGGGACAGATCCTAATGAAAAACTGTTTTTT.

The rearrangement uses TRBV6-5 and TRBJ2-7; the match to TRBD2 covers 9 bases. The J segment lost 3 bases and the V segment lost 7 bases, leaving 7 bases of the junction unmatched. This CDR3 is built from 14 residues. From germline, CDR1 is MNHEY and CDR2 SVGAGI. The CDR3 nucleotides are TGTGCCAGCACAATAAGCGGGGGGATCTACGAGCAGTACTTC. Its protein is CASTISGGIYEQYF.

The gene calls are TRBV9 and TRBJ1-3, with a possible D match to TRBD1 (6 bases). CDR3 length: 13 residues. Looked up from germline, CDR1 is SGDLS and CDR2 is YYNGEE. Trimming left V 3 bases short and J 6 bases short, with 10 bases between. CDR3: CASSAQGVNTIYF. As DNA, the CDR3 is TGTGCCAGCAGCGCACAGGGAGTAAACACCATATATTTT.

This chain links TRBV5-1 with TRBJ2-7; 10 bases line up with TRBD2. Trimming cost V 0 bases and J 0 bases; bases outside gene matches: 9. The CDR3 is 18 residues long. Germline CDR1 is SGHRS and CDR2 is YFSETQ. The CDR3 sequence is CASSLGLRTSGTSYEQYF. Written as DNA, the CDR3 is TGCGCCAGCAGCTTGGGCCTCCGTACTAGCGGGACCTCCTACGAGCAGTACTTC.

Notes on this clone: One end of the junction fails to match germline, which may point to a read error. In DNA form, the CDR3 reads TGTGCCAGCTCACCGCTGACGGGTGGAGAGGCCCAGTACTTC. This gives the protein CASSPLTGGEAQYF. This chain joins TRBV18 and TRBJ2-5; no clear D gene. CDR3 length: 14 amino acids. From germline, CDR1 is KGHSH and CDR2 LQKENI.

The J gene is TRBJ2-5, the V gene TRBV25-1; the match to TRBD1 covers 7 bases. Per germline, CDR1 MGHDK and CDR2 SYGVNS. The CDR3 runs to 13 residues. V gave up 8 bases and J gave up 5 bases; unmatched junction bases: 8. CDR3 sequence reads: CASGQGVGETQYF. For the CDR3, the DNA is TGTGCCAGCGGCCAGGGGGTTGGGGAGACCCAGTACTTC.

The CDR3, as DNA: TGTGCCAGCAGCTTATCACGGACAGGGACAGATACGCAGTATTTT. The encoded protein is CASSLSRTGTDTQYF. The chain carries TRBV11-3 and TRBJ2-3, with 8 nucleotides matching TRBD1. The ends lost 2 bases at V and 3 bases at J; junction bases unmatched: 4. This CDR3 is built from 15 residues. From germline, CDR1 is SGHNT and CDR2 YENEEA.

Only one count was recorded for this clone. This rearrangement joins TRBV6-1 to TRBJ1-6, with TRBD1 matching over 7 bases. Trimming at V came to 3 bases and at J to 2 bases, leaving 1 base not matched to a gene. Germline-derived CDR1 and CDR2 are MNHNS and SASEGT. The CDR3 is 15 residues long. CDR3 in DNA: TGTGCCAGCAGTGAGGGGACAGCCTATAATTCACCCCTCCACTTT. It is translated as CASSEGTAYNSPLHF.

The chain combines TRBV2 with TRBJ1-1; D is possibly TRBD1 (5 bases). Trimming left V 0 bases short and J 2 bases short, with 13 bases between. In germline, CDR1 is SNHLY, CDR2 FYNNEI. The CDR3 loop spans 16 amino acids. The CDR3 bases are TGTGCCAGCAGTGAAGCTTGGTCGGACATTAACACTGAAGCTTTCTTT. Encoded protein: CASSEAWSDINTEAFF.

The chain carries TRBV3-1 (or the pseudogene TRBV3-2) and TRBJ2-1; a weak D match, TRBD2 (6 bases). V lost 1 base, J lost 7 bases, and 8 bases lay in between. This CDR3 contains 13 residues. CDR1 is LGHDT and CDR2 is YNNKEL in the germline V gene (reference sequence). The CDR3 nucleotides are TGTGCCAGCAGCCAAGTCGGGACTAATGAGCAGTTCTTC. Its protein product is CASSQVGTNEQFF.

This clone was observed a handful of times. The chain joins TRBV2 to TRBJ1-4; D unresolved. There are 13 residues in the CDR3. V gave up 6 bases and J gave up 7 bases, with 12 bases separating them. Germline lookup yields CDR1 SNHLY and CDR2 FYNNEI. This CDR3 reads CASSAGPLEKLFF. The DNA for the CDR3 is TGTGCCAGCAGCGCGGGCCCCCTTGAAAAACTGTTTTTT.

This chain uses TRBV6-5 with TRBJ2-1; 7 positions agree with TRBD2. The CDR3 loop spans 14 amino acids. CDR1 and CDR2 from the germline V gene are MNHEY and SVGAGI. Trimming cost V 2 bases and J 10 bases; bases outside gene matches: 8. Here the CDR3 reads CASSYAGVDEEQFF. Written as DNA, the CDR3 is TGTGCCAGCAGTTACGCGGGGGTTGACGAGGAGCAGTTCTTC.

The chain joins TRBV19 to TRBJ1-2; 9 bases are a match to TRBD1. From germline, CDR1 is LNHDA and CDR2 SQIVND (reference sequence). Trimming took 3 bases from V and 6 from J; bases not matched to a gene: 2. This CDR3 has 13 amino acids. Written as DNA, the CDR3 is TGTGCCAGTAGTATCGACAGGGGGGATGGCTACACCTTC. Amino acid sequence: CASSIDRGDGYTF.

This chain connects TRBV5-8 to TRBJ1-4, with 10 positions matching TRBD1. The CDR3 spans 14 residues. Per germline, CDR1 SGHTS and CDR2 YDEGEE. V shed 4 bases, J shed 8 bases, and the junction held 5 bases outside the gene matches. The CDR3 region is CASSIPGQGEKLFF. CDR3 DNA sequence: TGTGCCAGCAGCATCCCGGGACAGGGGGAAAAACTGTTTTTT.

The chain carries TRBV6-2 or TRBV6-3 and TRBJ2-3; unclear D gene. The CDR3 sequence is 15 residues long. Germline lookup yields CDR1 MNHEY and CDR2 SVGEGT. V dropped 4 bases and J dropped 0 bases, with 11 bases sitting between them. The CDR3 spells CASSFPWPSTDTQYF. In DNA form, the CDR3 reads TGTGCCAGCAGTTTCCCCTGGCCGAGCACAGATACGCAGTATTTT.

The rearrangement links TRBV5-1 to TRBJ1-2; D is perhaps TRBD1 (5 bases). The V end was cut by 4 bases, the J end by 6 bases, with 19 bases between. Germline lookup yields CDR1 SGHRS and CDR2 YFSETQ. The CDR3 sequence is 15 residues long. The CDR3 region is CASSPGEAGQNGYTF. CDR3 sequence (DNA): TGCGCCAGCAGCCCTGGTGAGGCAGGGCAAAATGGCTACACCTTC.

V usage is TRBV20-1 and J usage is TRBJ2-7; 11 bases fit TRBD2. Unmatched junction bases numbered 4, after V lost 3 bases and J lost 3 bases. CDR1 is DFQATT, CDR2 SNEGSKA, per germline (reference sequence). This CDR3 is 14 amino acids long. This CDR3 is CSASLAGGLYEQYF. DNA of the CDR3: TGCAGTGCTAGTCTAGCGGGGGGCCTCTACGAGCAGTACTTC.

The chain couples TRBV24-1 to TRBJ2-1, with D possibly TRBD1 on 6 matching bases. The CDR3 totals 15 residues. Germline assignment: CDR1 KGHDR and CDR2 SFDVKD. V was cut by 3 bases and J by 6 bases, with 14 bases left in between. CDR3 sequence reads: CATSDRRGSSNEQFF. The DNA of the CDR3 is TGTGCCACCAGTGATAGAAGGGGGTCAAGCAATGAGCAGTTCTTC.

The chain joins TRBV7-3 to TRBJ2-3; D unclear. CDR3 length: 14 residues. Germline V gene data show CDR1 as SGHTA and CDR2 as FQGTGA. Trimming left V 1 base short and J 0 bases short, with 5 bases between. The CDR3, as DNA: TGTGCCAGCAGCTTAAGCGCTAGCACAGATACGCAGTATTTT. It codes for CASSLSASTDTQYF.

This chain uses TRBV10-3 with TRBJ2-5; 15 positions agree with TRBD2. CDR1 and CDR2 from the germline V gene are ENHRY and SYGVKD. The J segment lost 5 bases and the V segment lost 6 bases, leaving 7 bases of the junction unmatched. The CDR3 sequence is 16 residues long. The chain's CDR3 is CAISTGLAGGGETQYF. The CDR3 DNA reads TGTGCCATCAGCACGGGACTAGCGGGGGGCGGGGAGACCCAGTACTTC.

This sequence joins TRBV11-2 and TRBJ2-7; tentative D call: TRBD1 (6 bases). CDR1 is SGHAT, CDR2 FQNNGV, per germline. Trimming removed 5 bases from V and 2 bases from J, with 19 bases in between. This CDR3 contains 16 residues. The CDR3 DNA is TGTGCCAGCAGCCCAAACAGTCAGGGGACGGCCTACGAGCAGTACTTC. It codes for CASSPNSQGTAYEQYF.

The chain couples TRBV7-2 to TRBJ2-1, with TRBD2 matching 8 bases. Unmatched junction bases numbered 8, after V lost 8 bases and J lost 2 bases. The CDR3 totals 15 residues. Germline CDR1 and CDR2: SGHTA and FQGNSA. The CDR3 DNA reads as TGTGCCAGCGCCACTGCGGGGGGCCCCTACAATGAGCAGTTCTTC. It specifies CASATAGGPYNEQFF.

This rearrangement joins TRBV5-1 to TRBJ2-1, with 13 bases lining up with TRBD2. The CDR3 covers 18 residues. The junction had 13 bases not matched to a gene; V was cut back by 3 bases and J by 7 bases. Germline V gene data show CDR1 as SGHRS and CDR2 as YFSETQ. The CDR3 DNA reads as TGCGCCAGCAGCTCCGGACTAGCGGGGGCCACGGAAAATAATGAGCAGTTCTTC. This encodes CASSSGLAGATENNEQFF. The full variable domain, rest sourced from reference TRBV5-1 and TRBJ2-1, is KAGVTQTPRYLIKTRGQQVTLSCSPISGHRSVSWYQQTPGQGLQFLFEYFSETQRNKGNFPGRFSGRQFSNSRSEMNVSTLELGDSALYLCASSSGLAGATENNEQFFGPGTRLTVL.